These 32 T cell receptor beta chains were all obtained from the same sample, sequenced in a study of blood T cell repertoires in COVID-19. The assay was immunoSEQ multiplex PCR, and TCRdb's table has in-frame clones only and misses some. The sample includes about 130,000 clones, about four fifths of them seen just once. The sample consisted of PBMCs or T cells enriched from blood (not recorded which). Receptors originate from a young man who had recovered from COVID-19.

V is TRBV7-2 and J is TRBJ1-4, with D tentatively TRBD1 (6 bases). Trimming cost V 3 bases and J 8 bases, with 13 bases left between them. This CDR3 has 14 amino acids. Germline V gene lookup returns CDR1 SGHTA and CDR2 FQGNSA. DNA for the CDR3: TGTGCCAGCAGCTTCAGGGGAGGGAAGGAAAAACTGTTTTTT. Its protein product is CASSFRGGKEKLFF.

The chain recombines TRBV20-1 with TRBJ1-2; D remains ambiguous. The CDR3 contains 11 residues. The germline V gene has CDR1 DFQATT and CDR2 SNEGSKA (reference sequence). V dropped 8 bases and J dropped 8 bases, with 15 bases sitting between them. CDR3 DNA: TGCAGTCTACAGATCTTAGGCGGCTACACCTTC. It encodes CSLQILGGYTF.

V gene TRBV2 combines with J gene TRBJ2-1, with TRBD2 identical over 7 bases. The CDR3 runs 12 residues. V lost 4 bases and J lost 6; bases outside the gene matches: 0. Germline assignment: CDR1 SNHLY and CDR2 FYNNEI. CDR3 bases: TGTGCCAGCAGTGGGGGGGGCAATGAGCAGTTCTTC. Protein product: CASSGGGNEQFF.

This chain connects TRBV9 to TRBJ1-2; D gene unclear. V was trimmed by 4 bases and J by 2 bases, leaving 12 bases between them. This CDR3 region has 14 residues. CDR1 SGDLS and CDR2 YYNGEE come from the germline V gene. As DNA, the CDR3 is TGTGCCAGCAGCAAAGGCGGCCGGAACTATGGCTACACCTTC. It encodes CASSKGGRNYGYTF. Full variable domain (missing parts from reference TRBV9 and TRBJ1-2): DSGVTQTPKHLITATGQRVTLRCSPRSGDLSVYWYQQSLDQGLQFLIQYYNGEERAKGNILERFSAQQFPDLHSELNLSSLELGDSALYFCASSKGGRNYGYTFGSGTRLTVV.

This sequence joins TRBV10-1 and TRBJ2-1, with 12 bases lining up with TRBD2. Germline V gene data show CDR1 as WNHNN and CDR2 as SYGVQD (reference sequence). Germline trimming cut 4 bases from V and 7 bases from J; bases unmatched to any gene: 5. CDR3 length: 15 amino acids. The CDR3 loop is CASSGGTSGLNEQFF. CDR3 sequence (DNA): TGCGCCAGCAGTGGAGGGACTAGCGGGCTGAATGAGCAGTTCTTC.

The rearrangement uses TRBV29-1 and TRBJ2-3; 7 positions match TRBD2. The germline V gene encodes CDR1 SQVTM and CDR2 ANQGSEA. CDR3 size: 15 residues. After removal of 1 base from V and 3 bases from J, the junction contained 7 bases not matched to a gene. The CDR3 is CSVEVAGLPTDTQYF. The CDR3 DNA reads TGCAGCGTTGAAGTGGCGGGACTACCGACAGATACGCAGTATTTT.

The CDR3 here is CASSQTPGGYSPLHF. The CDR3 DNA follows: TGTGCCAGCAGCCAGACACCCGGGGGGTATTCACCCCTCCACTTT. This chain links TRBV5-4 with TRBJ1-6; D may be TRBD1 (5 bases). The CDR3 contains 15 residues. CDR1 SGHNT and CDR2 YYREEE come from the germline V gene (reference sequence). Between the trimmed V and J ends, which lost 4 bases and 8 bases, there was a span of 16 bases.

The rearrangement joins TRBV5-6 to TRBJ2-3, with no clear D. Germline lookup yields CDR1 SGHDT and CDR2 YYEEEE. The V gene lost 0 bases and the J gene lost 0 bases, with 8 bases spanning the gap. The CDR3 sequence is 15 residues long. Here the CDR3 reads CASSLVARSTDTQYF. The DNA of the CDR3 is TGTGCCAGCAGCTTGGTGGCTAGAAGCACAGATACGCAGTATTTT.

The rearrangement joins TRBV27 to TRBJ2-1, with 13 nucleotides matching TRBD2. J lost 3 bases, V lost 9 bases, and 11 bases had no gene match. Germline V gives CDR1 MNHEY, CDR2 SMNVEV (reference sequence). This CDR3 has 17 residues. The CDR3 loop reads CASRFSGLAGFYNEQFF. The CDR3 DNA reads as TGTGCCAGTCGTTTCTCGGGACTAGCGGGATTCTACAATGAGCAGTTCTTC.

J is TRBJ2-2 and V is TRBV19, with a weak D call TRBD2 (6 bases). V was clipped by 4 bases and J by 2 bases, with 11 bases between them. The CDR3 contains 15 residues. Germline V CDR1 and CDR2: LNHDA, SQIVND (reference sequence). For the CDR3, the DNA is TGTGCCAGTAGTACCTCGGAGGGAAACACCGGGGAGCTGTTTTTT. This codes for CASSTSEGNTGELFF. The full variable domain, with the rest looked up from reference TRBV19 and TRBJ2-2, is DGGITQSPKYLFRKEGQNVTLSCEQNLNHDAMYWYRQDPGQGLRLIYYSQIVNDFQKGDIAEGYSVSREKKESFPLTVTSAQKNPTAFYLCASSTSEGNTGELFFGEGSRLTVL.

V gene TRBV9 combines with J gene TRBJ2-7, with D possibly being TRBD2 (6 bases). The CDR3 consists of 14 residues. Trimming left V 4 bases short and J 1 base short, with 12 bases between. Germline assignment: CDR1 SGDLS and CDR2 YYNGEE. The CDR3 nucleotides are TGTGCCAGCAGCTCCCGACTAGATTCCTACGAGCAGTACTTC. Its translation is CASSSRLDSYEQYF.

The chain is built from TRBV7-9 and TRBJ1-4; TRBD1 might be the D (6 bases). Trimming left V 5 bases short and J 8 bases short, with 18 bases between. The CDR3 has 15 residues. CDR1 is SEHNR, CDR2 FQNEAQ, per germline (reference sequence). CDR3 in amino acids: CASSPDRIRREKLFF. CDR3 DNA: TGTGCCAGCAGCCCCGACAGGATACGGCGGGAAAAACTGTTTTTT. Filled out from reference TRBV7-9 and TRBJ1-4, the complete variable domain reads DTGVSQNPRHKITKRGQNVTFRCDPISEHNRLYWYRQTLGQGPEFLTYFQNEAQLEKSRLLSDRFSAERPKGSFSTLEIQRTEQGDSAMYLCASSPDRIRREKLFFGSGTQLSVL.

This clone was counted a few times. This rearrangement joins TRBV4-1 to TRBJ1-1; D may be TRBD1 (5 bases). CDR1 and CDR2 from the germline V gene are MGHRA and YSYEKL. CDR3 length: 15 residues. The V end lost 3 bases, the J end lost 8 bases, and 19 bases lay between the germline ends. The CDR3 bases are TGCGCCAGCAGCCAGGGGGACTTATGGGAGTACGAAGCTTTCTTT. This gives the protein CASSQGDLWEYEAFF.

The chain employs TRBV5-4 and TRBJ1-1; 7 bases map to TRBD1. The CDR3 runs 15 residues. Germline V lookup: CDR1 SGHNT, CDR2 YYREEE (reference sequence). Unmatched junction bases numbered 8, after V lost 0 bases and J lost 6 bases. CDR3 in amino acids: CASSLGLQGLPEAFF. The CDR3 nucleotides read TGTGCCAGCAGCTTGGGATTACAGGGGCTCCCTGAAGCTTTCTTT.

This clone was observed a few times. The chain is built from TRBV20-1 and TRBJ1-1, with 8 bases aligning to TRBD1. V lost 3 bases to trimming and J lost 1 base; unmatched junction nucleotides: 4. This CDR3 has 14 residues. Germline CDR1 is DFQATT and CDR2 is SNEGSKA (reference sequence). CDR3 nucleotide sequence: TGCAGTGCTAGTAAGACAGGGGAGAACACTGAAGCTTTCTTT. This translates into CSASKTGENTEAFF.

This clone was seen only once. This chain uses TRBV19 with TRBJ2-2; 8 bases align to TRBD1. This CDR3 contains 15 residues. Trimming cost V 7 bases and J 0 bases; bases outside gene matches: 4. CDR1 is LNHDA, CDR2 SQIVND, per germline (reference sequence). The DNA of the CDR3 is TGTGCCAGTACCTCGACAGGGGCGAACACCGGGGAGCTGTTTTTT. It translates to CASTSTGANTGELFF.

This clone was seen once. This sequence joins TRBV3-1 (or the pseudogene TRBV3-2) and TRBJ2-1, with D possibly being TRBD2 (6 bases). Germline V lookup: CDR1 LGHDT, CDR2 YNNKEL (reference sequence). The CDR3 spans 15 residues. Trimming shortened V by 2 bases and J by 6 bases, and 14 bases separated the two germline ends. The CDR3 DNA is TGTGCCAGCAGCCAAATGACCGCGGGGTCCAATGAGCAGTTCTTC. Protein sequence: CASSQMTAGSNEQFF.

This clone was picked up a small number of times. CDR3 bases: TGTGCCAGCAGTTACTCGATTGGGGGCGACACTGAAGCTTTCTTT. Translating gives CASSYSIGGDTEAFF. The rearrangement links TRBV6-5 to TRBJ1-1; D is perhaps TRBD1 (6 bases). Germline V gene data show CDR1 as MNHEY and CDR2 as SVGAGI. This CDR3 contains 15 residues. Trimming took 0 bases from V and 3 from J, leaving 11 bases between them.

V is TRBV19 and J is TRBJ2-5; 9 nucleotides agree with TRBD1. Germline CDR1 is LNHDA and CDR2 is SQIVND (reference sequence). This CDR3 comprises 12 residues. Trimming removed 8 bases from V and 5 bases from J; junction bases left unmatched: 3. The CDR3 loop is CASGTGRETQYF. CDR3 DNA sequence: TGTGCCAGTGGGACAGGGAGGGAGACCCAGTACTTC.

The chain recombines TRBV4-1 with TRBJ2-2; D gene uncertain. Germline V gene data show CDR1 as MGHRA and CDR2 as YSYEKL. CDR3 size: 14 residues. V lost 3 bases, J lost 1 base, and 6 bases lay in between. The CDR3 is CASSHGRNTGELFF. The CDR3 DNA follows: TGCGCCAGCAGCCATGGCAGGAACACCGGGGAGCTGTTTTTT.

V gene TRBV15 combines with J gene TRBJ1-3; D is possibly TRBD1 (5 bases). This CDR3 comprises 14 residues. Trimming took off 0 bases at V and 7 bases at J, with 10 bases between the two ends. Germline V gene sequence: CDR1 LNHNV, CDR2 YYDKDF (reference sequence). The CDR3 DNA follows: TGTGCCACCAGCAGAGAGGGGCCGGCGAACACCATATATTTT. Translating gives CATSREGPANTIYF.

The gene calls are TRBV7-9 and TRBJ1-2, with TRBD1 identical over 7 bases. From germline, CDR1 is SEHNR and CDR2 FQNEAQ (reference sequence). V lost 10 bases to trimming and J lost 4 bases; unmatched junction nucleotides: 21. CDR3 size: 17 residues. CDR3 sequence reads: CATTPLKGPRGSYGYTF. As DNA, the CDR3 is TGTGCCACCACCCCTTTGAAAGGGCCCAGGGGGAGCTATGGCTACACCTTC.

The rearrangement uses TRBV3-1 (or the pseudogene TRBV3-2) and TRBJ2-1, with 8 positions matching TRBD2. Trimming cost V 0 bases and J 10 bases; bases outside gene matches: 8. CDR1 LGHDT and CDR2 YNNKEL come from the germline V gene (reference sequence). CDR3 size: 15 residues. The DNA of the CDR3 is TGTGCCAGCAGCCAAGACGTAGCGGGAAACGGAGAGCAGTTCTTC. This translates into CASSQDVAGNGEQFF.

The chain couples TRBV27 to TRBJ2-1; D is unclear. There are 12 residues in the CDR3. Germline values: CDR1 MNHEY, CDR2 SMNVEV (reference sequence). V was trimmed by 6 bases and J by 8 bases, leaving 11 bases between them. The CDR3 protein is CASRHPNYEQFF. CDR3 sequence (DNA): TGTGCCAGCAGGCACCCTAATTATGAGCAGTTCTTC.

The sample holds one count of this clone. J is TRBJ2-5 and V is TRBV5-4, with 13 nucleotides matching TRBD2. The CDR3 is 15 residues long. The V gene end was trimmed by 4 bases and the J gene end by 5 bases; junction bases not matched to a gene: 5. The germline CDR1 and CDR2 sequences are SGHNT and YYREEE (reference sequence). CDR3 coding DNA: TGTGCCAGCAGCGGCGGACTAGCGGGAGTTGAGACCCAGTACTTC. Its translation is CASSGGLAGVETQYF.

This clone was seen just once. V is TRBV5-1 and J is TRBJ1-1, with 7 bases that match TRBD1. The germline V gene encodes CDR1 SGHRS and CDR2 YFSETQ. V dropped 1 base and J dropped 5; count of bases not matched to a gene: 5. The CDR3 has 14 residues. The DNA of the CDR3 is TGCGCCAGCAGCTTGCTCGACAGGGTTACTGAAGCTTTCTTT. It codes for CASSLLDRVTEAFF.

This clone was detected only once. The chain carries TRBV6-5 and TRBJ2-1, with TRBD2 matching over 9 bases. The germline gives CDR1 MNHEY, CDR2 SVGAGI. Germline trimming cut 7 bases from V and 8 bases from J; bases unmatched to any gene: 6. The CDR3 has 13 amino acids. CDR3 loop: CASNRAGGYEQFF. The CDR3 DNA follows: TGTGCCAGCAATCGAGCGGGAGGCTATGAGCAGTTCTTC.

This clone was observed a handful of times. The chain carries TRBV7-9 and TRBJ1-5; the D gene is possibly TRBD1 (5 bases). The V and J ends lost 1 base and 9 bases respectively, with 16 bases between them. The CDR3 is 15 residues long. CDR1 is SEHNR, CDR2 FQNEAQ, per germline (reference sequence). CDR3 sequence (DNA): TGTGCCAGCAGCTTAGGGCAGCGGGGCCTGGGGCCCCAGCATTTT. It yields the protein CASSLGQRGLGPQHF.

The CDR3 nucleotides read TGTGCCAGCAGCCAAGATGTCACTCTAGCGGGGAACTACAATGAGCAGTTCTTC. It yields the protein CASSQDVTLAGNYNEQFF. The chain joins TRBV4-2 to TRBJ2-1; 9 nucleotides line up with TRBD2. After removal of 0 bases from V and 3 bases from J, the junction contained 9 bases not matched to a gene. In germline, CDR1 is LGHNA, CDR2 YNFKEQ. The CDR3 sequence is 18 residues long.

This clone was seen a handful of times. The chain uses TRBV11-2 and TRBJ2-1; D unclear. The ends were cut back, 5 bases at V and 6 bases at J, with 23 bases in the middle. Germline V gene lookup returns CDR1 SGHAT and CDR2 FQNNGV. This CDR3 is built from 17 residues. Here the CDR3 reads CASSRRPESLGSNEQFF. The CDR3 DNA reads as TGTGCCAGCAGCCGACGACCCGAGAGCCTAGGAAGCAATGAGCAGTTCTTC.

The chain couples TRBV7-9 to TRBJ1-1; 9 bases agree with TRBD1. Looked up from germline, CDR1 is SEHNR and CDR2 is FQNEAQ (reference sequence). The CDR3 extends over 16 amino acids. V trimming: 5 bases; J trimming: 3 bases; junction bases outside the gene matches: 10. The CDR3 DNA follows: TGTGCCAGCAGCCCCCGGGGACAGGGAATGGACACTGAAGCTTTCTTT. The encoded protein is CASSPRGQGMDTEAFF.

This clone was observed a handful of times. The chain links TRBV3-1 (or the pseudogene TRBV3-2) to TRBJ2-7; possibly TRBD1 for D (7 bases). Germline V lookup: CDR1 LGHDT, CDR2 YNNKEL (reference sequence). The CDR3 is made up of 15 amino acids. Trimming took 1 base from V and 3 from J, leaving 13 bases between them. This CDR3 is CASSQGAGGSYEQYF. The CDR3 DNA follows: TGTGCCAGCAGCCAAGGGGCAGGGGGGAGCTACGAGCAGTACTTC.